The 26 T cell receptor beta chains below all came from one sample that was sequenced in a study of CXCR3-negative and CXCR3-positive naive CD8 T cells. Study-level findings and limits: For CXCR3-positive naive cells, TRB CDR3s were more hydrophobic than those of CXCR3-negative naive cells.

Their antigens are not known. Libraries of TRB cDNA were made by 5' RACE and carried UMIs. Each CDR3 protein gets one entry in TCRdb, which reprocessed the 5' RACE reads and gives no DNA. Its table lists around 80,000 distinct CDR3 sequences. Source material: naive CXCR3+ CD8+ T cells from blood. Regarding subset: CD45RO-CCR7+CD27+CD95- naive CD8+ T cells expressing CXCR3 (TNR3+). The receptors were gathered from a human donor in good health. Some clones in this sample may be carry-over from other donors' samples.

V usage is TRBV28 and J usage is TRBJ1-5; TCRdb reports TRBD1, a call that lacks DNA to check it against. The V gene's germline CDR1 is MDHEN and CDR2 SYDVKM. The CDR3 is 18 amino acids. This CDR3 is CASTLHRGTPQGNQPQHF.

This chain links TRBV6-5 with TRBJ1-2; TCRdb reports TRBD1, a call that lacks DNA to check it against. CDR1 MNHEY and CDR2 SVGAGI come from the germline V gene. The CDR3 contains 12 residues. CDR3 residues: CATTLGDESYTF.

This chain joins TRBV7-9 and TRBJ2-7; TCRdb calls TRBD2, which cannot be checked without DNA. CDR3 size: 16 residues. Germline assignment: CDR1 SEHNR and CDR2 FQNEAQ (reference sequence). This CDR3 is CASSPRVQRAIGEQYF.

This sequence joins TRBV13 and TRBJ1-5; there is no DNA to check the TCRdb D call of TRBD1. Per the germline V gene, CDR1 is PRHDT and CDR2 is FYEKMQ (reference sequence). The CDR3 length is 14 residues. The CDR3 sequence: CASSSGTENQPQHF.

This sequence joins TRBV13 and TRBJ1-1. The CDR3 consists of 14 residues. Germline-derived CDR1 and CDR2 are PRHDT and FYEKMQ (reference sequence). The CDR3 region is CASSLVSQNAEAFF.

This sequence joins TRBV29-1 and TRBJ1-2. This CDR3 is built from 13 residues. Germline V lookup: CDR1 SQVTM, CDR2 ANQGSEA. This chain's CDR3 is CSVESQTNYGYTF.

CDR3: CTVQLGGEQYF. This sequence joins TRBV29-1 and TRBJ2-7; no DNA is available, so the TRBD1 call from TCRdb remains unchecked. The germline CDR1 and CDR2 sequences are SQVTM and ANQGSEA. The length of the CDR3 is 11 residues.

The CDR3 sequence: CASSFGGPSYEQYF. The chain has TRBV27 and TRBJ2-7; TCRdb names TRBD1, which stays unverified in the absence of DNA. The germline V gene encodes CDR1 MNHEY and CDR2 SMNVEV (reference sequence). This CDR3 contains 14 residues.

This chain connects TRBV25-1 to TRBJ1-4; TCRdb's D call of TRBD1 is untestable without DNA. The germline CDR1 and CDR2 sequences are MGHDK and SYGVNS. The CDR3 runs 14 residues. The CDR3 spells CASSEWDSREKLFF.

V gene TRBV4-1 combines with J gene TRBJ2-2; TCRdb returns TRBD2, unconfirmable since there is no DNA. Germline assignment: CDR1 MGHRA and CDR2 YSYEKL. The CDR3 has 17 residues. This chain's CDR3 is CASSQDPLAMNTGELFF.

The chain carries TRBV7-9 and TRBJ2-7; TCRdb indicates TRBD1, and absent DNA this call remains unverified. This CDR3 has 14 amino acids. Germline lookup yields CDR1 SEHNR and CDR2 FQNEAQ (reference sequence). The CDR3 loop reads CASSPPRGSYEQYF.

CDR3 residues: CASNEGGDEQFF. The chain has TRBV12-3 or TRBV12-4 and TRBJ2-1; TCRdb returns TRBD2, unconfirmable since there is no DNA. The CDR3 runs 12 residues.

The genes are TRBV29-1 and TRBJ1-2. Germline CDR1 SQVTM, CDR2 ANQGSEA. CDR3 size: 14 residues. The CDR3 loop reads CSVEEQTQEIGYTF.

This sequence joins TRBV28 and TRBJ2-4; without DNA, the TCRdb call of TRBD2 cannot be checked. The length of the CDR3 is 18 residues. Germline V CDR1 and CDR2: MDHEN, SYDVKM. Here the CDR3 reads CASSATSGRAIAKNIQYF.

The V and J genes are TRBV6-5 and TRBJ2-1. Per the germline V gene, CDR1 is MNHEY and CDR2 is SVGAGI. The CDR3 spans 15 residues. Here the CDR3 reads CASSYLGNSYNEQFF.

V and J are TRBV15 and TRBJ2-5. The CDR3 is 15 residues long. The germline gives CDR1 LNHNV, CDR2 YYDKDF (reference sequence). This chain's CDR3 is CATSRDLVLGETQYF.

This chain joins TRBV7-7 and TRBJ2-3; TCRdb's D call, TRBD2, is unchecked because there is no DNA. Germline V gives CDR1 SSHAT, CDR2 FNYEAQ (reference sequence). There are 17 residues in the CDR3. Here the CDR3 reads CASSLASGGASTDTQYF.

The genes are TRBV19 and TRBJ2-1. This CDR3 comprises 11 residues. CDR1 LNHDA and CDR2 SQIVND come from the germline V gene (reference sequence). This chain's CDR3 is CASSDVREQFF.

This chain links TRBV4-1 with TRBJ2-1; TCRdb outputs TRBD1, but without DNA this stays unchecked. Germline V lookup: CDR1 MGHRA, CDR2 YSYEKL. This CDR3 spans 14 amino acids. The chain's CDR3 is CASSQDPGHNEQFF.

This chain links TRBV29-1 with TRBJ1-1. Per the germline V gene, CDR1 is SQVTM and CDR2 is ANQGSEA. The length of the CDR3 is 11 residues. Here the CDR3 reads CSVEDNTEAFF.

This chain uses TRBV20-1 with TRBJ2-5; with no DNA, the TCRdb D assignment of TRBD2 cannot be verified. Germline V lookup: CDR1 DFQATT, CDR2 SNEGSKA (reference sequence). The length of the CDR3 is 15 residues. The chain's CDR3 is CSARDNLGLEETQYF.

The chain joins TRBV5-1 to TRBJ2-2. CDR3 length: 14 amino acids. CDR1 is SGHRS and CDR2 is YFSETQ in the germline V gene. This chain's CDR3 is CASSLPQSSGELFF.

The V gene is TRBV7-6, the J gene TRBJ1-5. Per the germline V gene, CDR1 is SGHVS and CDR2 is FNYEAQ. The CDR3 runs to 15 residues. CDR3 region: CASSLGVGLDQPQHF. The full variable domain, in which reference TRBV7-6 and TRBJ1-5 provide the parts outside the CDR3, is GAGVSQSPRYKVTKRGQDVALRCDPISGHVSLYWYRQALGQGPEFLTYFNYEAQQDKSGLPNDRFSAERPEGSISTLTIQRTEQRDSAMYRCASSLGVGLDQPQHFGDGTRLSIL.

This CDR3 is CASSQGGGGAEQYF. The V gene is TRBV3-1, the J gene TRBJ2-7; the D gene TCRdb calls, TRBD2, cannot be checked with no DNA. There are 14 residues in the CDR3. Germline CDR1 reads LGHDT; CDR2 reads YNNKEL (reference sequence).

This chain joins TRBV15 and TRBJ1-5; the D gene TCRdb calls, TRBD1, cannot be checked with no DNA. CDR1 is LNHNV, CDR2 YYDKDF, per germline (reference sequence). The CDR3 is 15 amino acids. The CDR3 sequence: CATSRDRGESQPQHF.

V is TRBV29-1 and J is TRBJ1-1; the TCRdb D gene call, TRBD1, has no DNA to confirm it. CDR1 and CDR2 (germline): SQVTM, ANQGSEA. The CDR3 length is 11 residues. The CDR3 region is CSVEWGAEAFF.